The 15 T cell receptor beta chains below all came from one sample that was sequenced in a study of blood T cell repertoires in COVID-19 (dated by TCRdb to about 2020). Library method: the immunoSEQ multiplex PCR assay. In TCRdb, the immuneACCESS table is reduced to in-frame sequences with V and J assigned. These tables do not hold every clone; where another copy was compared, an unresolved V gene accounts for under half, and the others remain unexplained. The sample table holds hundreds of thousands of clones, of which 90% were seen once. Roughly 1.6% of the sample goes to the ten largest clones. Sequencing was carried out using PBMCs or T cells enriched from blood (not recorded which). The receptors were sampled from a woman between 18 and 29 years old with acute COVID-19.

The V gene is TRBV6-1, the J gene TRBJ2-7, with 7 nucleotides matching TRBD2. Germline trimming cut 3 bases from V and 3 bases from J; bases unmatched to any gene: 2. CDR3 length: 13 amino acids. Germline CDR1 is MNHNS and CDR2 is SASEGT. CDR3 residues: CASSERENYEQYF. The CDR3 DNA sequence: TGTGCCAGCAGTGAGCGGGAGAACTACGAGCAGTACTTC.

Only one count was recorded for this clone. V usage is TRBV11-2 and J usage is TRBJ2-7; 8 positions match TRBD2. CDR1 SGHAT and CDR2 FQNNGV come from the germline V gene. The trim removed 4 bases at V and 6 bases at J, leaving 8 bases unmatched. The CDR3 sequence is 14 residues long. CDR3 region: CASSSGREALEQYF. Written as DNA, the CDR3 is TGTGCCAGCAGCTCGGGGCGGGAGGCCCTCGAGCAGTACTTC.

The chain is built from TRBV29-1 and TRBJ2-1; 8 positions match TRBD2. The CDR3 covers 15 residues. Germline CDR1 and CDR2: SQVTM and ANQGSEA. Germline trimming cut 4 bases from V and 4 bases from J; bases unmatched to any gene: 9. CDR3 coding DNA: TGCAGCGTTGGACTAGCGTCACCTCGTTACAATGAGCAGTTCTTC. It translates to CSVGLASPRYNEQFF.

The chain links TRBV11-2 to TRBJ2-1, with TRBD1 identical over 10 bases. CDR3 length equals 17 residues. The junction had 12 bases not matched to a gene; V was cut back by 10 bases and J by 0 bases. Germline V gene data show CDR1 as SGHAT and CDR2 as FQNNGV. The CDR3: CAMGTGAAGASYNEQFF. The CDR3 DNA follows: TGTGCCATGGGGACAGGGGCAGCGGGAGCCTCCTACAATGAGCAGTTCTTC.

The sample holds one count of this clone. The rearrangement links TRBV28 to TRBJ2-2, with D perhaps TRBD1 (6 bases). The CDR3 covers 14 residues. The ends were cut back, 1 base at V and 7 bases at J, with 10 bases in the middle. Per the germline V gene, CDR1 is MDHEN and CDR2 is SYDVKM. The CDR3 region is CASSLLGADGELFF. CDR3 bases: TGTGCCAGCAGTTTATTGGGGGCGGACGGGGAGCTGTTTTTT. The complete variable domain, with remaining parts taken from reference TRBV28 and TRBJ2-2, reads DVKVTQSSRYLVKRTGEKVFLECVQDMDHENMFWYRQDPGLGLRLIYFSYDVKMKEKGDIPEGYSVSREKKERFSLILESASTNQTSMYLCASSLLGADGELFFGEGSRLTVL.

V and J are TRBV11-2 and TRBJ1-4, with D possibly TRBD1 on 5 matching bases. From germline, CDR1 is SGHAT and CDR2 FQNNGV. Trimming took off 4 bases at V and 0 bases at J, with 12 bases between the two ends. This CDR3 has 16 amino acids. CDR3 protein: CASSSPGTATNEKLFF. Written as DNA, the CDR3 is TGTGCCAGCAGCTCGCCCGGGACTGCAACTAATGAAAAACTGTTTTTT.

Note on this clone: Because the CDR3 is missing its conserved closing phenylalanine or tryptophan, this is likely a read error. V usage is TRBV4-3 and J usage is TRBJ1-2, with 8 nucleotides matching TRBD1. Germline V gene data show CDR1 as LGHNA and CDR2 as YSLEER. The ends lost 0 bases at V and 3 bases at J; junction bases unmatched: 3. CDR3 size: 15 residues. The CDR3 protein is CASSQETGVYYGYTL. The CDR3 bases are TGCGCCAGCAGCCAAGAGACAGGGGTCTACTATGGCTACACCCTC.

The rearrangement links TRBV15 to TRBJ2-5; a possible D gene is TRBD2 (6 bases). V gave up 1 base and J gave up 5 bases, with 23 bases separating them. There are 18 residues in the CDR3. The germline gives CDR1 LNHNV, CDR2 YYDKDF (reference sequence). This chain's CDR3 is CATSRAVVMGGAGETQYF. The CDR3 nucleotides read TGTGCCACCAGCAGAGCGGTTGTTATGGGGGGAGCTGGGGAGACCCAGTACTTC.

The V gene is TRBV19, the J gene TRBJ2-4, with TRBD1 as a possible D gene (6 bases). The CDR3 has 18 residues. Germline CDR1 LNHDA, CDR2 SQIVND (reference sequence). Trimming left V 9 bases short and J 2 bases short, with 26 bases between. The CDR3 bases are TGTGCCAGCCAAAAACCGGGACACCCCATCGGAACCAAAAACATTCAGTACTTC. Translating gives CASQKPGHPIGTKNIQYF.

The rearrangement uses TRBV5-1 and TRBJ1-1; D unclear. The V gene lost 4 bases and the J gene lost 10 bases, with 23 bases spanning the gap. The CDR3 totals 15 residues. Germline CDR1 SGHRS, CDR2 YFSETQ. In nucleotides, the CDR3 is TGCGCCAGCAGCCAGTACTCGGACTTTAAAAATGGAGCTTTCTTT. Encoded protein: CASSQYSDFKNGAFF.

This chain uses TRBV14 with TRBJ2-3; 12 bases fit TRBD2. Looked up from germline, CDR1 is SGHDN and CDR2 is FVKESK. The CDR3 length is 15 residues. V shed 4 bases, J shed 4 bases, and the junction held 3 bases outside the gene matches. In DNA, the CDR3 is TGTGCCAGCAGCCGTGGACTAGCGGGATCAGATACGCAGTATTTT. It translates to CASSRGLAGSDTQYF.

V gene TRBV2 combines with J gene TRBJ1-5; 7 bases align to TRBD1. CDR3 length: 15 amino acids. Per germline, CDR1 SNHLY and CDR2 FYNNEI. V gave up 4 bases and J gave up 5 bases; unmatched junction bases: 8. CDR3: CASSVNRGFDQPQHF. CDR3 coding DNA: TGTGCCAGCAGTGTGAACAGGGGCTTTGATCAGCCCCAGCATTTT.

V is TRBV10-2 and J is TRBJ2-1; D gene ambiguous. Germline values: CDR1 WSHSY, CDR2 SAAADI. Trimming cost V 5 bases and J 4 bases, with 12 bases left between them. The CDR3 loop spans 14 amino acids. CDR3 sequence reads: CASSPSRIYNEQFF. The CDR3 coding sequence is TGCGCCAGCAGTCCTTCCAGGATTTACAATGAGCAGTTCTTC.

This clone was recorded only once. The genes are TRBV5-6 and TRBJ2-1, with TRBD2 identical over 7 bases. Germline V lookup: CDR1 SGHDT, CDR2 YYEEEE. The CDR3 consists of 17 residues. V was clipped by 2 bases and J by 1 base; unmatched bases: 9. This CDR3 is CASSFVAGVGSYNEQFF. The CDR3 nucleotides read TGTGCCAGCAGCTTCGTGGCGGGAGTGGGATCCTACAATGAGCAGTTCTTC. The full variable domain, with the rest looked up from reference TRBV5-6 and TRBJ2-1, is DAGVTQSPTHLIKTRGQQVTLRCSPKSGHDTVSWYQQALGQGPQFIFQYYEEEERQRGNFPDRFSGHQFPNYSSELNVNALLLGDSALYLCASSFVAGVGSYNEQFFGPGTRLTVL.

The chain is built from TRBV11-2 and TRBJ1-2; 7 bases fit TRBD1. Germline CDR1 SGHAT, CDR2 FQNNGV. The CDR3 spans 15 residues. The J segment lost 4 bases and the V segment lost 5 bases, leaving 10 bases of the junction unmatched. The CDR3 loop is CASSQNRDSTYGYTF. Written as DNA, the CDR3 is TGTGCCAGCAGCCAGAATCGGGACAGCACCTATGGCTACACCTTC.